The clone carrying this T cell receptor (beta chain) has a count of ten or more. The data are from a study of naive and memory T cell subsets. Both TRBC1 and TRBC2 were covered by a beta constant-region primer of two equimolar oligonucleotides. One entry per CDR3 protein results from TCRdb running MiXCR on the UMI-ligation and nested PCR reads. The sample comprises some 100,000 distinct CDR3 sequences, 7% of which are singletons, and 1.6% rests with the top ten. CDR3 size: 15 residues. Trimming removed 7 bases from V and 4 bases from J; junction bases left unmatched: 9. CDR1 and CDR2 (germline): MNHEY, SMNVEV (reference sequence).

The rearrangement links TRBV27 to TRBJ2-7; 11 bases match TRBD2. The sequence was obtained from a human donor in good health. Sequences were obtained from central memory CD4+ T cells from blood. As DNA, the CDR3 is TGTGCCAGCAAAAGTAGCGGGGGGGCCCTTTACGAGCAGTACTTC. Translated: CASKSSGGALYEQYF.